The present T cell receptor (beta chain) was sequenced within a study of T cell changes during pregnancy in multiple sclerosis. This clone has just a few counts. Clones were sequenced by immunoSEQ multiplex PCR, and TCRdb holds only the in-frame ones, with some missing. The sample has more than 35,000 clones, around 90% seen once. Trimming stripped 6 bases from V and 7 bases from J, with 10 bases between. Germline-derived CDR1 and CDR2 are SGHRS and YFSETQ. The CDR3 sequence is 11 residues long. This receptor was identified in a female donor in good health, enrolled as a control in a pregnancy study. This rearrangement joins TRBV5-1 to TRBJ1-1, with a tentative D call TRBD1 (6 bases). Sequenced material: CD8+ T cells from peripheral blood mononuclear cells, taken after pregnancy. CDR3 coding DNA: TGCGCCAGCACGGACAGTTTTGAAGCTTTCTTT. It encodes CASTDSFEAFF.